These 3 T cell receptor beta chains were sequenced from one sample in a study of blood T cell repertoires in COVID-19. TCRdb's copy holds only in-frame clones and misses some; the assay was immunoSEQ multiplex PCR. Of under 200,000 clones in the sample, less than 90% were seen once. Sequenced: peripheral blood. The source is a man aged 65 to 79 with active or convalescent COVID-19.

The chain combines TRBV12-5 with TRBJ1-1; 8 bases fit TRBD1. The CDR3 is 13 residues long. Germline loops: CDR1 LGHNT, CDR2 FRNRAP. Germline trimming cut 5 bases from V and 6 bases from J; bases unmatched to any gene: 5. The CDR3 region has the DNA TGTGCTAGTGGTATAGACAGGGGTGCTGAAGCTTTCTTT. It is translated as CASGIDRGAEAFF.

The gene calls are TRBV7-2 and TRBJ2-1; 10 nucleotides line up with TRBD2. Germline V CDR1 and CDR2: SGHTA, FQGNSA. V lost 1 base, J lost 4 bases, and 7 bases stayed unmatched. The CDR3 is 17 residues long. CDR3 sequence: CASSLGGTSGAYNEQFF. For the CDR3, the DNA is TGTGCCAGCAGCTTAGGGGGCACTAGCGGGGCTTACAATGAGCAGTTCTTC.

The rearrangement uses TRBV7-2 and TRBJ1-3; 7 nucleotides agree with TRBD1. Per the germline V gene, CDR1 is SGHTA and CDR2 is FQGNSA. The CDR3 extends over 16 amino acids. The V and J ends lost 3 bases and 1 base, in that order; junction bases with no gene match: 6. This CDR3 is CASSFNPGGSGNTIYF. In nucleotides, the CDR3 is TGTGCCAGCAGCTTTAACCCAGGGGGATCTGGAAACACCATATATTTT.